This T cell receptor beta chain was found in a study of control samples from healthy donors and cancer patients. Here immunoSEQ multiplex PCR was the method, and the copy in TCRdb shows in-frame clones only, minus some. The data contain 130,000 or so clones, around nine tenths of them singletons. Germline V gives CDR1 LNHDA, CDR2 SQIVND (reference sequence). The CDR3 runs to 15 residues. Between the trimmed V and J ends, which lost 0 bases and 1 base, there was a span of 9 bases. The TCR was taken from a man between 18 and 35 years old in good health. The sequenced material came from blood. The chain uses TRBV19 and TRBJ1-1; D is uncertain. The CDR3 spells CASSIETTGNTEAFF. In nucleotides, the CDR3 is TGTGCCAGTAGTATAGAGACCACGGGGAACACTGAAGCTTTCTTT.